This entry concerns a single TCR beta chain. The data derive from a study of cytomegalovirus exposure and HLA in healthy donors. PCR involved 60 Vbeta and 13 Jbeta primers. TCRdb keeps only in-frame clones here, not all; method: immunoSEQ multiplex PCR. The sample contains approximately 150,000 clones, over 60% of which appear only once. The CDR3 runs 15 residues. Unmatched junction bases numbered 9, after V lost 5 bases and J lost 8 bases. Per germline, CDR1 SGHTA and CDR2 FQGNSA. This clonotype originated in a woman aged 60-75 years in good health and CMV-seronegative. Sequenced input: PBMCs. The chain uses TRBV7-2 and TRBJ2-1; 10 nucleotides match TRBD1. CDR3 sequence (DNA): TGTGCCAGCAGCACGGACAGGGGGTTCGTGGATGAGCAGTTCTTC. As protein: CASSTDRGFVDEQFF.